This record looks at one TCR beta chain sequence and its context. Six replicates per PBMC sample, mostly from roughly 500 ng of genomic DNA. Profiling relied on immunoSEQ multiplex PCR, and the TCRdb table lists in-frame clones only, not all of them. The sample consists of over 14,000 clones, 70% to 75% of them appearing once. Patients had HPV-negative, locally advanced oral cavity squamous cell carcinoma. The sample originates from a study of neoadjuvant anti-PD-1 for oral cavity cancer. Across the whole study: Most patients had three to four biweekly doses of 3 mg/kg nivolumab before resection.

Germline V CDR1 and CDR2: MNHNY, SVGAGI (reference sequence). CDR3 length equals 14 residues. Trimming removed 6 bases at V and 2 bases at J, with 13 bases between. The sequence was obtained from a person between 35 and 79 years old with oral cavity squamous cell carcinoma. V and J are TRBV6-6 and TRBJ1-1; a possible D gene is TRBD1 (6 bases). Sequencing used PBMCs, obtained before nivolumab (anti-PD-1) treatment. The CDR3 reads CASSRTGQNTEAFF. The CDR3 nucleotides read TGTGCCAGCAGCCGTACGGGACAAAACACTGAAGCTTTCTTT.